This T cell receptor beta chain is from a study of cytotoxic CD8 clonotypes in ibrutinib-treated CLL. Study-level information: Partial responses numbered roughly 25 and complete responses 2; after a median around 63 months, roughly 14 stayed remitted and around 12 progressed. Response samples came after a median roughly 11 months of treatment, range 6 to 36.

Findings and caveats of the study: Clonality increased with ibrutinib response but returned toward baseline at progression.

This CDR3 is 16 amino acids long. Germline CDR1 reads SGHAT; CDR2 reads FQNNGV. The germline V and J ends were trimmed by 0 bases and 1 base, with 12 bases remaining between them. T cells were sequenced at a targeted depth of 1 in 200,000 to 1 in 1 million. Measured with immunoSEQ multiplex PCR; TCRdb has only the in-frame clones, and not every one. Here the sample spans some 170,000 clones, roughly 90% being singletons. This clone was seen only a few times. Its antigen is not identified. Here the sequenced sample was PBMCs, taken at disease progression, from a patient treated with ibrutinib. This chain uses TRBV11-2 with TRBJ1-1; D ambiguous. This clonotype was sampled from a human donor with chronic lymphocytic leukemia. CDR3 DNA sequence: TGTGCCAGCAGCTTAGATACCCGATACCAGAACACTGAAGCTTTCTTT. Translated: CASSLDTRYQNTEAFF.